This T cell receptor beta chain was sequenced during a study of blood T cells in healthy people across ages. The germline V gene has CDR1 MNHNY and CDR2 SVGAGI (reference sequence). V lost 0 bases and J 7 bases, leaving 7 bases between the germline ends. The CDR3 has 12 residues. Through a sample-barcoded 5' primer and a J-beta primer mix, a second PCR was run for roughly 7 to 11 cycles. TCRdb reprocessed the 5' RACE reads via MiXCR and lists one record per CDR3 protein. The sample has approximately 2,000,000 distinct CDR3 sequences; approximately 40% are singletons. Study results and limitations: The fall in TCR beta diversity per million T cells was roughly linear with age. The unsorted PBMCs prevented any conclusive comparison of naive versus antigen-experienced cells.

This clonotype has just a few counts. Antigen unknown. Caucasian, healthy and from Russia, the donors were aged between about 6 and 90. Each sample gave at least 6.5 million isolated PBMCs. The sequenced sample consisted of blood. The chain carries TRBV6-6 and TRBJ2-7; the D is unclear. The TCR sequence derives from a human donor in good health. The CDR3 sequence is CASSYSKEEQYF. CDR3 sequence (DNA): TGTGCCAGCAGTTACTCGAAGGAGGAGCAGTACTTC.